A single T cell receptor (beta chain) is shown here with its context. The data originate from a study of shared clonotypes between healthy human individuals. The CDR3 loop spans 14 amino acids. Germline CDR1 reads GTSNPN; CDR2 reads SVGIG (reference sequence). V was pared by 0 bases and J by 2 bases, with 11 bases between. Data came from immunoSEQ multiplex PCR; TCRdb stores just in-frame clones and leaves some out. This sample has 2 million to 2.5 million clones, with 90% to 97% found just once. Sequencing was performed on naive CD4+ T cells sorted from blood. Subset: CD45RA+ positively selected. The V gene is TRBV30, the J gene TRBJ2-7, with a tentative D call TRBD1 (5 bases). The source of this sequence is a man aged 18 to 29 in good health. In DNA, the CDR3 is TGTGCCTGGAGTGTAGGACACCAAACCTACGAGCAGTACTTC. Amino acid sequence: CAWSVGHQTYEQYF. The whole variable domain, filled in from reference TRBV30 and TRBJ2-7, reads SQTIHQWPATLVQPVGSPLSLECTVEGTSNPNLYWYRQAAGRGLQLLFYSVGIGQISSEVPQNLSASRPQDRQFILSSKKLLLSDSGFYLCAWSVGHQTYEQYFGPGTRLTVT.